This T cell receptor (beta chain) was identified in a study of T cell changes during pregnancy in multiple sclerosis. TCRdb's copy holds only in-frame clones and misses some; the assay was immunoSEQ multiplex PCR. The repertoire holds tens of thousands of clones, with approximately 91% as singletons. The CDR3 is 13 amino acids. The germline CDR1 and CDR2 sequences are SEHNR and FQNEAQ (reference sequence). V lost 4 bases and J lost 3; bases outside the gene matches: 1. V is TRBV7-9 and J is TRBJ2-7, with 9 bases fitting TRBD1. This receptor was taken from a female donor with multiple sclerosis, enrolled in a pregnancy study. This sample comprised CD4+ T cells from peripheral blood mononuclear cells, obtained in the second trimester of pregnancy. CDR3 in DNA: TGTGCCAGCAGCTGGGGACAGGGCTACGAGCAGTACTTC. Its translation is CASSWGQGYEQYF.